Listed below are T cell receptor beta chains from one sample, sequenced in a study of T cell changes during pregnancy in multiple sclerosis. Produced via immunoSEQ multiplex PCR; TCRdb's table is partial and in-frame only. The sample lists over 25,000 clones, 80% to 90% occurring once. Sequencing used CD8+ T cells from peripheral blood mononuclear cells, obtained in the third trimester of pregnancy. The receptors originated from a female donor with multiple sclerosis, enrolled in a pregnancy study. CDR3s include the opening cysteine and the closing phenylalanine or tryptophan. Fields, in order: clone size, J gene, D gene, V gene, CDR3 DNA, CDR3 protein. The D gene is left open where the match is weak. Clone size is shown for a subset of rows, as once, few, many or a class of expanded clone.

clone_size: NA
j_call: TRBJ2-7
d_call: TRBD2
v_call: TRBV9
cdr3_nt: TGTGCCAGCAGCGTATCCGCTAGCGGGAGGTCCTACGAGCAGTACTTC
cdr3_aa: CASSVSASGRSYEQYF

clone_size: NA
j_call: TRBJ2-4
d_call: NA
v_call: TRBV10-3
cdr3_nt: TGTGCCATCAGTGAGGGAGCCGGACAGAAAAACATTCAGTACTTC
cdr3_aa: CAISEGAGQKNIQYF

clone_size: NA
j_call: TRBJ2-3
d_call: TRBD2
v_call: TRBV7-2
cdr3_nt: TGTGCCAGCAGCTTAGGGTCGTTCGAGCGGGAGGAAGATACGCAGTATTTT
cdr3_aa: CASSLGSFEREEDTQYF

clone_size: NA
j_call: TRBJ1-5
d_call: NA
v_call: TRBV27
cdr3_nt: TGTGCCAGCAGTTTTGTATTCAATCAGCCCCAGCATTTT
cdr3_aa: CASSFVFNQPQHF

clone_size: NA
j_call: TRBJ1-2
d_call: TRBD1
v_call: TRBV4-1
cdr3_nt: TGCGCCAGCAGCCAAGTGAGACAGGGGAATAACTATGGCTACACCTTC
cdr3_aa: CASSQVRQGNNYGYTF

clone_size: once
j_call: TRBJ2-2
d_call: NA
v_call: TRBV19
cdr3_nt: TGTGCCAGTAGTATTCGACGGAGGGCCTGGAACACCGGGGAGCTGTTTTTT
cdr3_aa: CASSIRRRAWNTGELFF

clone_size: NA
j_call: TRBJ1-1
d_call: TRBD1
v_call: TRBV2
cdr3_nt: TGTGCCAGGGGGACAGGGGCTGAAGCTTTCTTT
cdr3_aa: CARGTGAEAFF

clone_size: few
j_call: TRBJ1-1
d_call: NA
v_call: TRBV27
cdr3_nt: TGTGCCAGCAGTTACAGCCCCAACACTGAAGCTTTCTTT
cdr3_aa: CASSYSPNTEAFF

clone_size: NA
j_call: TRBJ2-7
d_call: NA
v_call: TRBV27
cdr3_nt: TGTGCCAGCAGACCGGGACTGACCTACGAGCAGTACTTC
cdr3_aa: CASRPGLTYEQYF

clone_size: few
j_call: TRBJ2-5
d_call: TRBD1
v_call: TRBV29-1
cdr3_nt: TGCAGCGTTGAAACTGGACAGGGGCCCCTAGGAGAGACCCAGTACTTC
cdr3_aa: CSVETGQGPLGETQYF

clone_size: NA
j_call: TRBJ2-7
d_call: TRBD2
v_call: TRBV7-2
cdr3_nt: TGTGCCAGCAGCCAGGTTAGCGGGAGTTGGGGCGAGCAGTACTTC
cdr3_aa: CASSQVSGSWGEQYF

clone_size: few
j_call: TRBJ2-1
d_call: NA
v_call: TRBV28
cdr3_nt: TGTGCCAGCAGTTTTGTAAATGAGCAGTTCTTC
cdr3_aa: CASSFVNEQFF

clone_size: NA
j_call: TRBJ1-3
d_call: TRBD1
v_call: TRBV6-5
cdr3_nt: TGTGCCAGCGCCCCGACAGGGGGCCTTGGAAACACCATATATTTT
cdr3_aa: CASAPTGGLGNTIYF

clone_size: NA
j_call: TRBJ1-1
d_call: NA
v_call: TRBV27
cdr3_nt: TGTGCCAGCAGTCTCGCAGGAGGCACTGAAGCTTTCTTT
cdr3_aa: CASSLAGGTEAFF

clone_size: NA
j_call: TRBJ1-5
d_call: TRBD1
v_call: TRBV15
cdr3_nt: TGTGCCACCAGCAGCGAATGGGACAGGGAATATAGCAATCAGCCCCAGCATTTT
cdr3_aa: CATSSEWDREYSNQPQHF

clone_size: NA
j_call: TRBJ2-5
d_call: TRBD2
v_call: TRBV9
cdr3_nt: TGTGCCAGCAGCGTAGATCCAGCGGGGTTGGTTGTGGAGACCCAGTACTTC
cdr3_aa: CASSVDPAGLVVETQYF

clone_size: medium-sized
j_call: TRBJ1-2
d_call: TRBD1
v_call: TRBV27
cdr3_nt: TGTGCCAGCAGAACCGGGACAGGGGACTTCTATGGCTACACCTTC
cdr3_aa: CASRTGTGDFYGYTF

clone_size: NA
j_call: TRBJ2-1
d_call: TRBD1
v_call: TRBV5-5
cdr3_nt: TGTGCCAGCAGCCCATGTGTGACAGGGTGCAATGAGCAGTTCTTC
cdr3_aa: CASSPCVTGCNEQFF

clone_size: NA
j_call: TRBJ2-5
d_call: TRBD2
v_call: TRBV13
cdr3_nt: TGTGCCAGCAGCCTTAAGGAAGCGGGGCTAGAGACCCAGTACTTC
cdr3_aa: CASSLKEAGLETQYF

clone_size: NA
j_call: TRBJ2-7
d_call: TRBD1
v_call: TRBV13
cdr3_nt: TGTGCCAGCAGGCTCCGGGACAGCGAGACCTACGAGCAGTACTTC
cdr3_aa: CASRLRDSETYEQYF

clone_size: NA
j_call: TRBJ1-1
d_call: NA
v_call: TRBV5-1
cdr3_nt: TGCGCCAGCAGCTTGGTTACGCGAGACACTGAAGCTTTCTTT
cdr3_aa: CASSLVTRDTEAFF

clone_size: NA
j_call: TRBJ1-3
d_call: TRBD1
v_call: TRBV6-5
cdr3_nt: TGTGCCAGCAGTTACGGGACAGGGTTTGGAAACACCATATATTTT
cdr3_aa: CASSYGTGFGNTIYF

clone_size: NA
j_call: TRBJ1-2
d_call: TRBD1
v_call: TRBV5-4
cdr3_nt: TGTGCCAGCAGCCCCGGGACAGGGGAGGCCTATGGCTACACCTTC
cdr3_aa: CASSPGTGEAYGYTF

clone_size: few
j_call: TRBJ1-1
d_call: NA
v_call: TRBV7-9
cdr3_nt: TGTGCCAGCAGCTATTCAGGGGAAGCTTTCTTT
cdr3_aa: CASSYSGEAFF

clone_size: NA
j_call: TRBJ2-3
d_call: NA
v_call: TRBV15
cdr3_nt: TGTGCCACCAGCGAGTACGCGGGGAGCACAGATACGCAGTATTTT
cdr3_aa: CATSEYAGSTDTQYF

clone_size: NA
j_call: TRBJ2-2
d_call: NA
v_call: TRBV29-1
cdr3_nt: TGCAGCGCCATACTCACCGGGGAGCTGTTTTTT
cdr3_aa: CSAILTGELFF

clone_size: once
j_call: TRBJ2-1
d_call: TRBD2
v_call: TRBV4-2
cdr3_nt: TGTGCCAGCAGCCAAGATGTGGTGAAAGGACTAGCGCGTTACAATGAGCAGTTCTTC
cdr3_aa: CASSQDVVKGLARYNEQFF

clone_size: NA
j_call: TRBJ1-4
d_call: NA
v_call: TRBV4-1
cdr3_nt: TGCGCCAGCAGCCAAGGGGGGAGGGGAGACGAAAAACTGTTTTTT
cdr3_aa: CASSQGGRGDEKLFF

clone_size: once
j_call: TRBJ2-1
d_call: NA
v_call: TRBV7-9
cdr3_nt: TGTGCCAGCAGCGCCCCCAGGTACAATGAGCAGTTCTTC
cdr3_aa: CASSAPRYNEQFF

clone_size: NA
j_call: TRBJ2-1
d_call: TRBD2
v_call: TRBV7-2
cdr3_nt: TGTGCCAGCAGCTCGCCGGGTAGCGGGGTATATGAGCAGTTCTTC
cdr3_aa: CASSSPGSGVYEQFF

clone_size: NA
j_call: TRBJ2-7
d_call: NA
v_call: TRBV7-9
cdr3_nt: TGTGCCAGCAGCATCACGGGGAGGCTTTCCTACGAGCAGTACTTC
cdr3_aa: CASSITGRLSYEQYF

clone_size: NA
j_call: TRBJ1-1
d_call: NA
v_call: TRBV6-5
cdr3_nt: TGTGCCAGCAGTTACTTCGCGGTGAACACTGAAGCTTTCTTT
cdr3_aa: CASSYFAVNTEAFF

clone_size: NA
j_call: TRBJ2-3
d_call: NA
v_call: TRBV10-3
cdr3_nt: TGTGCCATCAGTGACCTTGCAGATACGCAGTATTTT
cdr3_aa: CAISDLADTQYF

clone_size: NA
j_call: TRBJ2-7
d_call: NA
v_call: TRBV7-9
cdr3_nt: TGTGCCAGCAGCCCCCGGGACAAGGCCCCCTACGAGCAGTACTTC
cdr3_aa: CASSPRDKAPYEQYF

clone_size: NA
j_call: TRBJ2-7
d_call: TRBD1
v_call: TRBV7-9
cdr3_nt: TGTGCCAGCAGCTGGGACAGCGACGAGCAGTACTTC
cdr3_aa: CASSWDSDEQYF

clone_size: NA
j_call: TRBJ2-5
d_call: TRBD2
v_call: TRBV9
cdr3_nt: TGTGCCAGCACCCCTAGGGGAGGGGTGAGAGAGACCCAGTACTTC
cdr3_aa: CASTPRGGVRETQYF

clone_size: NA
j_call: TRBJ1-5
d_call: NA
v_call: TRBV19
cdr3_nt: TGTGCCAGTAGCGTACTCCCCGGCGGTGGAGGTCCATGGGATCAGCCCCAGCATTTT
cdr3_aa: CASSVLPGGGGPWDQPQHF

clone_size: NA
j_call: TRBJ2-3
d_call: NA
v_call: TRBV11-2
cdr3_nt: TGTGCCAGCAGCTTGAAAGTGAGATCGAGTGCAGATACGCAGTATTTT
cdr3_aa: CASSLKVRSSADTQYF

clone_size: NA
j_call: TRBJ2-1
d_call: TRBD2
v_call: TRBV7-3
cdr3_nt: TGTGCCAGCAGCTCTAGCGGGGGGTACAATGAGCAGTTCTTC
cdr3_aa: CASSSSGGYNEQFF

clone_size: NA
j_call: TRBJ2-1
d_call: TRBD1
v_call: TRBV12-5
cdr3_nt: TGTGCTAGTGGATCAGGGGGCCCTGACAATGAGCAGTTCTTC
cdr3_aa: CASGSGGPDNEQFF

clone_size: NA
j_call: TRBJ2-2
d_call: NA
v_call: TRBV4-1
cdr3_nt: TGCGCCAGCAGCCAACCAGGGAACACCGGGGAGCTGTTTTTT
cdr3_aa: CASSQPGNTGELFF

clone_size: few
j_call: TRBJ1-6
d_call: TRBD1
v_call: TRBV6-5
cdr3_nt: TGTGCCAGCAGAGCCAGACAGGGAGGATCACCCCTCCACTTT
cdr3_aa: CASRARQGGSPLHF

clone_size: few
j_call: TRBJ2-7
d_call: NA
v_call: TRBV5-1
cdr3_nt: TGCGCCAGCAGCTTGTCAGGGCTTGAGCAGTACTTC
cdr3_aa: CASSLSGLEQYF